This T cell receptor (beta chain) was recovered during a study of blood T cell repertoires in COVID-19. CDR1 and CDR2 (germline): SGHKS, YYEKEE (reference sequence). CDR3 length: 17 residues. Trimming at V came to 4 bases and at J to 8 bases, leaving 17 bases not matched to a gene. In the study's own analysis: Nucleated cell counts were estimated from reference gene primer amplification. Data came from immunoSEQ multiplex PCR; TCRdb stores just in-frame clones and leaves some out. Clone size and V and J calls were adopted from that table, with D and trimming inferred from the DNA. This table has 130,000 or so clones, 84% appearing once.

The source is a man in his fifties or sixties with acute or convalescent COVID-19. The chain is built from TRBV5-5 and TRBJ1-4, with 7 bases that match TRBD1. Sequences were obtained from peripheral blood. Written as DNA, the CDR3 is TGTGCCAGCAGCGCCGATGAGACAGGGTTTCAGGGAGAAAAACTGTTTTTT. This translates into CASSADETGFQGEKLFF.